Each of the 26 T cell receptor beta chains below was sequenced from the same sample in a study of T-cell memory formation after mild COVID-19. TCRdb re-called the 5' RACE reads with MiXCR, one entry per CDR3 protein. The table records around 320,000 distinct CDR3 sequences, roughly a fifth of them present only once. The material sequenced was PBMCs or a T cell subset sorted from them (not recorded which). The receptors shown here come from a young man who had mild COVID-19 (a few samples of this study predate the infection). Cell type and time point are not known.

This clonotype was counted between two and nine times. The rearrangement links TRBV7-8 to TRBJ2-1; 7 bases are a match to TRBD1. Germline CDR1 SGHVS, CDR2 FQNEAQ. The trim removed 5 bases at V and 9 bases at J, leaving 13 bases unmatched. There are 15 residues in the CDR3. DNA of the CDR3: TGTGCCAGCAGCCTAAATGCGAGGGGGCTGGGTGAGCAGTTCTTC. This gives the protein CASSLNARGLGEQFF.

V and J are TRBV28 and TRBJ1-6, with D uncertain. Looked up from germline, CDR1 is MDHEN and CDR2 is SYDVKM. V dropped 1 base and J dropped 3 bases, with 7 bases sitting between them. The length of the CDR3 is 15 residues. The CDR3 DNA is TGTGCCAGCAGTTTATCTACGGGCTATAATTCACCCCTCCACTTT. It codes for CASSLSTGYNSPLHF.

The chain combines TRBV2 with TRBJ2-3; 8 bases match TRBD2. The CDR3 spans 15 residues. CDR1 is SNHLY and CDR2 is FYNNEI in the germline V gene. V gave up 6 bases and J gave up 8 bases; unmatched junction bases: 13. CDR3 bases: TGTGCCAGCAGCCGGGAGGGACCGCGCGTCGGTACGCAGTATTTT. It translates to CASSREGPRVGTQYF.

This clonotype was seen ten or more times. The rearrangement joins TRBV19 to TRBJ2-1; the match to TRBD2 covers 8 bases. The V segment lost 4 bases and the J segment 13 bases; nucleotides outside the gene matches: 6. This CDR3 is built from 12 residues. Germline CDR1 reads LNHDA; CDR2 reads SQIVND (reference sequence). CDR3 sequence: CASSTSGGQQFF. The DNA for the CDR3 is TGTGCCAGTAGTACATCGGGGGGGCAACAGTTCTTC.

This clonotype was seen many times. The V and J genes are TRBV12-3 or TRBV12-4 and TRBJ1-2, with 7 nucleotides matching TRBD1. The CDR3 extends over 13 amino acids. J was trimmed by 2 bases and V by 7 bases; bases with no gene match: 4. This chain's CDR3 is CASTLTGNYGYTF. In DNA, the CDR3 is TGTGCCAGCACCCTGACAGGGAACTATGGCTACACCTTC.

This clonotype was picked up a small number of times. The rearrangement joins TRBV2 to TRBJ2-7; unclear D gene. Trimming took 3 bases from V and 2 from J, leaving 11 bases between them. The CDR3 contains 14 residues. The germline gives CDR1 SNHLY, CDR2 FYNNEI. CDR3 in DNA: TGTGCCAGCAGTGAGTACGCCTATACCTACGAGCAGTACTTC. Its protein is CASSEYAYTYEQYF.

This clonotype has more than one count but fewer than ten. This sequence joins TRBV12-3 or TRBV12-4 and TRBJ2-3, with 11 bases that match TRBD2. J lost 8 bases, V lost 1 base, and 5 bases had no gene match. This CDR3 has 15 residues. CDR3 DNA: TGTGCCAGCAGTTTAGGTAGCGGGGGGGCCGTTACGCAGTATTTT. This translates into CASSLGSGGAVTQYF.

This clonotype came up a few times. V gene TRBV4-3 combines with J gene TRBJ2-7, with D possibly being TRBD1 (5 bases). The CDR3 consists of 14 residues. V was clipped by 0 bases and J by 9 bases, with 15 bases between them. Germline V gives CDR1 LGHNA, CDR2 YSLEER. In DNA, the CDR3 is TGCGCCAGCAGCCAAGATCACCTCCAGGGAATGCAGTACTTC. Protein product: CASSQDHLQGMQYF.

The V call is TRBV16, the J call TRBJ1-4; D gene unclear. The CDR3 covers 16 residues. Trimming shortened V by 2 bases and J by 4 bases, and 14 bases separated the two germline ends. Germline loops: CDR1 KGHSY, CDR2 FQNENV. In DNA form, the CDR3 reads TGTGCCAGCAGCCAAATAGTCCCGTGTGTTAATGAAAAACTGTTTTTT. Protein sequence: CASSQIVPCVNEKLFF.

The CDR3 DNA reads as TGTGCCAGCAGCCCCTCCCCCGGGGGTTGGGAGACCCAGTACTTC. This sequence encodes CASSPSPGGWETQYF. The chain carries TRBV5-4 and TRBJ2-5; D might be TRBD2 (6 bases). The CDR3 contains 15 residues. V dropped 4 bases and J dropped 5 bases, with 18 bases sitting between them. The germline CDR1 and CDR2 sequences are SGHNT and YYREEE (reference sequence).

The V gene is TRBV5-5, the J gene TRBJ2-3, with 9 bases identical to TRBD1. Losses at the gene ends were 3 bases for V and 6 bases for J; bases not matched to a gene: 11. CDR1 is SGHKS and CDR2 is YYEKEE in the germline V gene (reference sequence). The CDR3 is 16 amino acids. The CDR3 DNA follows: TGTGCCAGCAGCTCTCCCATCGGGACAGGGAAGGATACGCAGTATTTT. It yields the protein CASSSPIGTGKDTQYF. Full variable domain (rest looked up from reference TRBV5-5 and TRBJ2-3): DAGVTQSPTHLIKTRGQQVTLRCSPISGHKSVSWYQQVLGQGPQFIFQYYEKEERGRGNFPDRFSARQFPNYSSELNVNALLLGDSALYLCASSSPIGTGKDTQYFGPGTRLTVL.

The chain combines TRBV2 with TRBJ1-6, with 9 bases identical to TRBD1. J gave up 9 bases and V 6 bases, and 6 bases lay outside the gene matches. CDR3 length: 14 residues. Germline V gene sequence: CDR1 SNHLY, CDR2 FYNNEI. The CDR3 nucleotides are TGTGCCAGCAGCTTAGGACAGGGGAGTTCACCCCTCCACTTT. Translation gives CASSLGQGSSPLHF.

This clonotype has just a few counts. The chain uses TRBV29-1 and TRBJ1-2; a weak D match, TRBD1 (5 bases). The V end was cut by 7 bases, the J end by 8 bases, with 20 bases between. The CDR3 consists of 13 residues. The germline CDR1 and CDR2 sequences are SQVTM and ANQGSEA. In DNA, the CDR3 is TGCAGCGCGGGGATGGGAGGGACCCAGGGCTACACCTTC. Protein: CSAGMGGTQGYTF.

This chain connects TRBV5-6 to TRBJ2-5; D possibly corresponds to TRBD2 (6 bases). The CDR3 sequence is 13 residues long. The germline V and J ends were trimmed by 1 base and 4 bases, with 8 bases remaining between them. CDR1 and CDR2 from the germline V gene are SGHDT and YYEEEE. Written as DNA, the CDR3 is TGTGCCAGCAGCTTGTCTAGCGTAGAGACCCAGTACTTC. Translated, it gives CASSLSSVETQYF.

The chain carries TRBV20-1 and TRBJ1-5; maybe TRBD1 (6 bases). Germline V CDR1 and CDR2: DFQATT, SNEGSKA (reference sequence). Trimming stripped 1 base from V and 6 bases from J, with 13 bases between. CDR3 length: 14 residues. The CDR3 spells CSARVPNRAQPQHF. CDR3 sequence (DNA): TGCAGTGCTAGAGTCCCCAACAGGGCTCAGCCCCAGCATTTT.

V is TRBV5-5 and J is TRBJ1-2; tentative D call: TRBD1 (6 bases). V lost 1 base and J 4 bases, leaving 14 bases between the germline ends. CDR1 SGHKS and CDR2 YYEKEE come from the germline V gene (reference sequence). The CDR3 sequence is 15 residues long. The CDR3 sequence is CASSLFPGDGYGYTF. The DNA for the CDR3 is TGTGCCAGCAGCTTGTTCCCAGGGGATGGCTATGGCTACACCTTC.

This sequence joins TRBV3-1 and TRBJ1-2, with D possibly matching TRBD1 (6 bases). The V end was cut by 5 bases, the J end by 0 bases, with 7 bases between. In germline, CDR1 is LGHDT, CDR2 YNNKEL (reference sequence). The length of the CDR3 is 13 residues. Here the CDR3 reads CASSYRANYGYTF. As DNA, the CDR3 is TGTGCCAGCAGCTACAGGGCTAACTATGGCTACACCTTC.

V and J are TRBV25-1 and TRBJ1-6; no clear D gene. Germline CDR1 reads MGHDK; CDR2 reads SYGVNS. The CDR3 has 13 residues. Trimming left V 4 bases short and J 7 bases short, with 8 bases between. CDR3 sequence reads: CASSGQTNSPLHF. The CDR3 DNA reads TGTGCCAGCAGTGGGCAGACGAATTCACCCCTCCACTTT.

In this sample, this clonotype turned up a few times. The CDR3, as DNA: TGTGCCAGCAGTTTATTGGAGGGGACAGGGGTCACAGATACGCAGTATTTT. It is translated as CASSLLEGTGVTDTQYF. V gene TRBV27 combines with J gene TRBJ2-3; 10 positions agree with TRBD1. This CDR3 contains 17 residues. CDR1 is MNHEY, CDR2 SMNVEV, per germline (reference sequence). The junction had 6 bases not matched to a gene; V was cut back by 1 base and J by 2 bases.

The V gene is TRBV10-3, the J gene TRBJ2-1; the match to TRBD1 covers 9 bases. The junction had 23 bases not matched to a gene; V was cut back by 2 bases and J by 12 bases. CDR1 is ENHRY and CDR2 is SYGVKD in the germline V gene. CDR3 length: 19 amino acids. The CDR3 DNA sequence: TGTGCCATCAGTGAGACATCCAAGTGGGACAGGGCTGGGTTTCTTTGGCAGTTCTTC. Protein: CAISETSKWDRAGFLWQFF.

This clonotype was recorded a few times. CDR3 sequence: CASSLRWRGGTDTQYF. CDR3 DNA sequence: TGTGCCAGCAGCTTAAGATGGCGGGGGGGGACAGATACGCAGTATTTT. The rearrangement joins TRBV7-2 to TRBJ2-3; 9 bases fit TRBD2. V lost 2 bases, J lost 3 bases, and 6 bases stayed unmatched. The CDR3 spans 16 residues. Germline assignment: CDR1 SGHTA and CDR2 FQGNSA.

The chain couples TRBV29-1 to TRBJ1-2; D uncertain. Trimming took 3 bases from V and 4 from J, leaving 18 bases between them. CDR1 is SQVTM and CDR2 is ANQGSEA in the germline V gene. The CDR3 length is 15 residues. CDR3 coding DNA: TGCAGCGTTGAGCCCCAGCCTCCGTCTGGCTATGGCTACACCTTC. This sequence encodes CSVEPQPPSGYGYTF.

J is TRBJ2-3 and V is TRBV7-3, with D perhaps matching TRBD1 (6 bases). The CDR3 length is 16 residues. Germline V CDR1 and CDR2: SGHTA, FQGTGA. Trimming cost V 4 bases and J 0 bases, with 14 bases left between them. As DNA, the CDR3 is TGTGCCAGCAGCTCTACAGGGACAACTAGCACAGATACGCAGTATTTT. It translates to CASSSTGTTSTDTQYF.

The rearrangement joins TRBV20-1 to TRBJ1-4; no reliable D call. The CDR3 contains 13 residues. Germline-derived CDR1 and CDR2 are DFQATT and SNEGSKA (reference sequence). Deletions cut 6 bases from V and 0 bases from J, with 8 bases between. The CDR3 DNA follows: TGCAGTGCAAGATGGGCAACTAATGAAAAACTGTTTTTT. Its protein product is CSARWATNEKLFF.

This chain uses TRBV6-2 or TRBV6-3 with TRBJ2-1; 11 nucleotides match TRBD2. The germline V gene has CDR1 MNHEY and CDR2 SVGEGT. V lost 6 bases, J lost 4 bases, and 17 bases stayed unmatched. This CDR3 is built from 19 residues. CDR3 sequence (DNA): TGTGCCAGCAGCCTCCCGGGACTAGCGGAGGGTAGCTCATACAATGAGCAGTTCTTC. Protein product: CASSLPGLAEGSSYNEQFF.

This chain links TRBV4-1 with TRBJ2-5; tentative D call: TRBD2 (6 bases). With 4 bases removed from V and 4 bases from J, the gap between germline ends came to 22 bases. There are 17 residues in the CDR3. Germline V CDR1 and CDR2: MGHRA, YSYEKL. The CDR3, as DNA: TGCGCCAGCAGCCCCTCAGACGGGGACTGGGCGTCAGAGACCCAGTACTTC. Protein product: CASSPSDGDWASETQYF.